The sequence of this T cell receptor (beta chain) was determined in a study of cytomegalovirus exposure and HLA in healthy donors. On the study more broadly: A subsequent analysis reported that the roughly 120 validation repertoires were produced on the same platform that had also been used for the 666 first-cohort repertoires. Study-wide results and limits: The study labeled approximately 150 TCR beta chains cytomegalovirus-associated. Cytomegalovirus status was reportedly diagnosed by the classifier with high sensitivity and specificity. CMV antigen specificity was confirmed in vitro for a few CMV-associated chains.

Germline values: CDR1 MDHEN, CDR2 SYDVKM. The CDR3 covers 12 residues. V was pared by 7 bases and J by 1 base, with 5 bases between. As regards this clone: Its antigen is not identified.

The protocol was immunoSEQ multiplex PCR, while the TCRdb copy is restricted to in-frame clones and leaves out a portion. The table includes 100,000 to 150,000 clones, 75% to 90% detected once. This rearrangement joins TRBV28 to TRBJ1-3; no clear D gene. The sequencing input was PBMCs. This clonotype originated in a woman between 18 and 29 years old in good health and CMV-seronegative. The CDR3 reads CASISSGNTIYF. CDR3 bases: TGTGCCAGCATTTCTTCTGGAAACACCATATATTTT.